One and the same sample provided the 23 T cell receptor beta chains below, sequenced in a study of chemoradiotherapy in HPV16-positive cancers (dated by TCRdb to the early 2020s). Receptor amplification or capture employed the immunoSEQ multiplex PCR assay. TCRdb obtained this table from immuneACCESS and retained in-frame rearrangements with V and J assigned. These tables miss some clones; where compared with another copy, unresolved V genes account for less than half of the shortfall, and the remainder is unexplained. This sample comprises 25,000 to 40,000 clones, about 91% of them detected only once. Clones ranked in the top ten supply approximately 5% of the sample. The source material was blood, sampled from a patient who underwent chemoradiotherapy. These receptors were obtained from a human donor with HPV-associated anogenital cancer.

The rearrangement joins TRBV7-8 to TRBJ1-5; D is possibly TRBD1 (6 bases). V lost 4 bases, J lost 7 bases, and 17 bases lay in between. The CDR3 is 15 residues long. The germline gives CDR1 SGHVS, CDR2 FQNEAQ. CDR3 nucleotides: TGTGCCAGCAGCTCCGGACAGTCTTCATTACAGCCCCAGCATTTT. As protein: CASSSGQSSLQPQHF.

The rearrangement links TRBV21-1 to TRBJ2-1; TRBD1 is the table's D call, not checked against the DNA. TRBV21-1 is annotated as a pseudogene. This CDR3 is 19 amino acids long. The CDR3 sequence: CASSKGDSSERTSYNEQFF. CDR3 in DNA: TGTGCCAGCAGCAAAGGGGACAGCTCAGAGCGGACCTCCTACAATGAGCAGTTCTTC.

The rearrangement links TRBV14 to TRBJ1-1, with D maybe TRBD1 (6 bases). The CDR3 runs to 15 residues. The V and J ends lost 5 bases and 5 bases respectively, with 18 bases between them. CDR1 is SGHDN, CDR2 FVKESK, per germline. This CDR3 is CASSKLTGFSTEAFF. In nucleotides, the CDR3 is TGTGCCAGCAGCAAGTTGACAGGTTTTTCGACTGAAGCTTTCTTT.

The chain employs TRBV7-9 and TRBJ1-1; the match to TRBD1 covers 10 bases. Germline lookup yields CDR1 SEHNR and CDR2 FQNEAQ (reference sequence). The CDR3 covers 13 residues. V dropped 4 bases and J dropped 7; count of bases not matched to a gene: 3. CDR3 in amino acids: CASSSGQGFEAFF. CDR3 DNA sequence: TGTGCCAGCAGCTCGGGACAGGGGTTTGAAGCTTTCTTT.

This chain links TRBV2 with TRBJ1-5, with no clear D. The CDR3 has 13 amino acids. The V gene lost 5 bases and the J gene lost 5 bases, with 10 bases spanning the gap. The germline V gene encodes CDR1 SNHLY and CDR2 FYNNEI. Here the CDR3 reads CASSPDPDQPQHF. CDR3 sequence (DNA): TGTGCCAGCAGTCCTGATCCCGATCAGCCCCAGCATTTT.

The rearrangement links TRBV6-5 to TRBJ2-1; D could derive from TRBD1 or TRBD2 (5 bases each). The CDR3 loop spans 15 amino acids. The germline V gene has CDR1 MNHEY and CDR2 SVGAGI. Trimming took off 7 bases at V and 0 bases at J, with 13 bases between the two ends. The CDR3 region is CASTRGDSSYNEQFF. CDR3 nucleotides: TGTGCCAGCACTAGAGGGGATAGCTCCTACAATGAGCAGTTCTTC.

The CDR3 nucleotides are TGTGCCAGCAGCGCCAGGGGAAGGGATGAGCAGTTCTTC. It translates to CASSARGRDEQFF. The J gene is TRBJ2-1, the V gene TRBV9; perhaps TRBD1 as D (6 bases). There are 13 residues in the CDR3. The ends were cut back, 3 bases at V and 8 bases at J, with 12 bases in the middle. Germline values: CDR1 SGDLS, CDR2 YYNGEE.

CDR3 amino acids: CASSSLAGSTDTQYF. The CDR3 nucleotides are TGTGCCAGCAGCTCACTAGCGGGAAGCACAGATACGCAGTATTTT. This chain connects TRBV5-4 to TRBJ2-3, with 10 bases aligning to TRBD2. V shed 3 bases and J 0 bases; nucleotides not matched to a gene: 1. Germline V gene lookup returns CDR1 SGHNT and CDR2 YYREEE (reference sequence). The CDR3 has 15 amino acids.

The chain has TRBV9 and TRBJ2-3; 7 bases map to TRBD1. The CDR3 runs 16 residues. The J segment lost 6 bases and the V segment lost 3 bases, leaving 13 bases of the junction unmatched. Germline CDR1 is SGDLS and CDR2 is YYNGEE. The CDR3 DNA reads TGTGCCAGCAGCGGGTACCGGGACAGTTTGACGGATACGCAGTATTTT. This translates into CASSGYRDSLTDTQYF.

The chain uses TRBV6-1 and TRBJ2-7; maybe TRBD2 (7 bases). The V gene lost 7 bases and the J gene lost 3 bases, with 16 bases spanning the gap. CDR1 is MNHNS, CDR2 SASEGT, per germline. This CDR3 spans 14 amino acids. The CDR3 coding sequence is TGTGCCAGCACCTTGGGGGGGGCCTACTACGAGCAGTACTTC. Translating it yields CASTLGGAYYEQYF.

The chain is built from TRBV29-1 and TRBJ1-2; D unresolved. Looked up from germline, CDR1 is SQVTM and CDR2 is ANQGSEA. The CDR3 totals 13 residues. V gave up 4 bases and J gave up 3 bases, with 12 bases separating them. CDR3: CSVGITDHYGYTF. Written as DNA, the CDR3 is TGCAGCGTTGGGATTACAGATCACTATGGCTACACCTTC.

The V and J genes are TRBV6-1 and TRBJ1-2, with TRBD1 matching 7 bases. The CDR3 has 14 residues. Germline values: CDR1 MNHNS, CDR2 SASEGT. The trim removed 6 bases at V and 2 bases at J, leaving 6 bases unmatched. CDR3 sequence reads: CASRHTGENYGYTF. CDR3 bases: TGTGCCAGCAGGCATACAGGGGAGAACTATGGCTACACCTTC.

This clone was recorded once. The chain is built from TRBV6-5 and TRBJ2-7, with D perhaps TRBD2 (6 bases). This CDR3 is built from 15 residues. With 0 bases removed from V and 2 bases from J, the gap between germline ends came to 11 bases. Germline V gene data show CDR1 as MNHEY and CDR2 as SVGAGI. In nucleotides, the CDR3 is TGTGCCAGCAGTTACTCGACCGGGGAGGCCTACGAGCAGTACTTC. Its protein product is CASSYSTGEAYEQYF.

DNA of the CDR3: TGCAGCGCGACCGGGACAGGGGACGACTTAAACTATGGCTACACCTTC. Translating it yields CSATGTGDDLNYGYTF. The chain combines TRBV29-1 with TRBJ1-2, with 10 bases fitting TRBD1. Germline-derived CDR1 and CDR2 are SQVTM and ANQGSEA. The CDR3 is made up of 16 amino acids. J was trimmed by 2 bases and V by 7 bases; bases with no gene match: 13.

The genes are TRBV11-2 and TRBJ2-1, with a weak D call TRBD2 (5 bases). CDR3 length: 16 residues. V lost 5 bases and J lost 0, with 14 bases in between. The germline V gene has CDR1 SGHAT and CDR2 FQNNGV. CDR3 nucleotide sequence: TGTGCCAGCAGCGATCCGATAGGGAGCTCCTACAATGAGCAGTTCTTC. Translating gives CASSDPIGSSYNEQFF.

The chain recombines TRBV5-4 with TRBJ2-5; D gene uncertain. Germline-derived CDR1 and CDR2 are SGHNT and YYREEE (reference sequence). The CDR3 spans 16 residues. V was shortened by 0 bases and J by 2 bases, with 14 bases between the two germline ends. The CDR3 loop reads CASSLVSGSSQETQYF. The DNA for the CDR3 is TGTGCCAGCAGCTTGGTTTCGGGCAGTAGTCAAGAGACCCAGTACTTC.

The V and J genes are TRBV7-2 and TRBJ1-2, with D unclear. The CDR3 sequence is 14 residues long. The germline V gene encodes CDR1 SGHTA and CDR2 FQGNSA. V was clipped by 1 base and J by 0 bases, with 6 bases between them. The CDR3 loop reads CASSLGQSNYGYTF. The CDR3 DNA follows: TGTGCCAGCAGCTTAGGCCAGTCTAACTATGGCTACACCTTC.

The table lists this clone with a count of one. The chain has TRBV10-3 and TRBJ2-5; TRBD1 aligns across 8 bases. The CDR3 totals 13 residues. Germline lookup yields CDR1 ENHRY and CDR2 SYGVKD. With 10 bases clipped from V and 2 bases from J, the junction kept 6 bases outside the gene matches. The CDR3 DNA sequence: TGTGCCACCTCCCAGGGGGCTCAAGAGACCCAGTACTTC. Translating it yields CATSQGAQETQYF.

The J gene is TRBJ1-5, the V gene TRBV28; no reliable D call. The ends were cut back, 6 bases at V and 2 bases at J, with 14 bases in the middle. CDR1 is MDHEN, CDR2 SYDVKM, per germline. The CDR3 is made up of 15 amino acids. The chain's CDR3 is CASRSTEKGNQPQHF. CDR3 DNA sequence: TGTGCCAGCAGATCCACAGAAAAGGGCAATCAGCCCCAGCATTTT.

The chain has TRBV28 and TRBJ2-1, with a possible D match to TRBD2 (6 bases). With 4 bases removed from V and 7 bases from J, the gap between germline ends came to 20 bases. Per the germline V gene, CDR1 is MDHEN and CDR2 is SYDVKM. The CDR3 has 16 residues. The CDR3 sequence is CASSSLRLVGYNEQFF. The CDR3 DNA is TGTGCCAGCAGTTCCCTTAGACTAGTTGGGTATAATGAGCAGTTCTTC.

V gene TRBV25-1 combines with J gene TRBJ1-2, with D perhaps matching TRBD1 (5 bases). Germline V gives CDR1 MGHDK, CDR2 SYGVNS. The CDR3 spans 14 residues. The V and J ends lost 1 base and 7 bases respectively, with 13 bases between them. CDR3 residues: CASSESGRESGYTF. The CDR3 DNA reads TGTGCCAGCAGTGAATCAGGGCGCGAGAGTGGCTACACCTTC.

This rearrangement joins TRBV6-6 to TRBJ2-7; possibly TRBD1 for D (7 bases). V shed 6 bases and J shed 0 bases, with 12 bases lying between them. This CDR3 comprises 14 residues. Germline-derived CDR1 and CDR2 are MNHNY and SVGAGI (reference sequence). CDR3 amino acids: CASRRDSLSYEQYF. The CDR3 coding sequence is TGTGCCAGCAGGCGGGACAGCCTCTCCTACGAGCAGTACTTC.

J is TRBJ1-2 and V is TRBV19, with 7 positions matching TRBD1. Germline trimming cut 6 bases from V and 3 bases from J; bases unmatched to any gene: 4. The CDR3 extends over 13 amino acids. CDR1 and CDR2 (germline): LNHDA, SQIVND (reference sequence). The CDR3 protein is CASRRQGHYGYTF. The CDR3 DNA sequence: TGTGCCAGTAGGAGACAGGGTCACTATGGCTACACCTTC.